A single sample is the source of the 32 T cell receptor beta chains below, sequenced in a study of T-cell reconstitution after alpha-beta-depleted transplantation in children. A TCRbeta library incorporating unique molecular identifiers was prepared. From the PCR reads, TCRdb called clonotypes with MiXCR, one entry per CDR3 protein. The table includes 100,000 to 120,000 distinct CDR3 sequences, approximately 10% detected once. Material: PBMCs from the stem cell graft donor, obtained from the stem cell graft. These receptors were taken from a human donor who donated a stem cell graft to a child with acute lymphoblastic leukemia.

In its sample, this clonotype was seen a few times. This sequence joins TRBV6-1 and TRBJ1-5, with D possibly TRBD1 on 6 matching bases. CDR3 length: 17 residues. Germline V gene lookup returns CDR1 MNHNS and CDR2 SASEGT. Trimming pared 5 bases from V and 6 bases from J, leaving 23 bases between. The CDR3 DNA reads as TGTGCCAGCAGTCCCACGAGGTCGCAGGGGATGGCTCAGCCCCAGCATTTT. This codes for CASSPTRSQGMAQPQHF.

In its sample, this clonotype was seen a few times. The CDR3 loop is CASSHSLGYTF. The CDR3 nucleotides read TGTGCCAGCAGTCATTCGTTGGGCTACACCTTC. The chain has TRBV7-9 and TRBJ1-2; unclear D gene. V was shortened by 6 bases and J by 8 bases, with 10 bases between the two germline ends. The germline CDR1 and CDR2 sequences are SEHNR and FQNEAQ (reference sequence). This CDR3 is 11 amino acids long.

This clonotype was detected many times. This chain joins TRBV9 and TRBJ1-2, with D possibly matching TRBD1 (6 bases). The V end lost 0 bases, the J end lost 8 bases, and 14 bases lay between the germline ends. The CDR3 extends over 14 amino acids. The germline V gene encodes CDR1 SGDLS and CDR2 YYNGEE. The CDR3 reads CASSVGANRAGYTF. CDR3 nucleotide sequence: TGTGCCAGCAGCGTAGGGGCCAACAGGGCCGGCTACACCTTC.

This clonotype was detected many times. The chain uses TRBV7-9 and TRBJ1-1; 7 bases map to TRBD1. The CDR3 length is 15 residues. The V segment lost 2 bases and the J segment 3 bases; nucleotides outside the gene matches: 6. Germline-derived CDR1 and CDR2 are SEHNR and FQNEAQ (reference sequence). The CDR3 loop reads CASSLRQGRDTEAFF. DNA for the CDR3: TGTGCCAGCAGCTTACGACAGGGTCGCGACACTGAAGCTTTCTTT.

The sample holds many counts of this clonotype. This rearrangement joins TRBV6-2 or TRBV6-3 to TRBJ2-7; TRBD1 agrees at 9 bases. CDR3 length: 13 amino acids. V gave up 6 bases and J gave up 3 bases; unmatched junction bases: 3. Germline V lookup: CDR1 MNHEY, CDR2 SVGEGT. CDR3 residues: CASSGQGHYEQYF. The CDR3 nucleotides are TGTGCCAGCAGCGGACAGGGGCACTACGAGCAGTACTTC.

This clonotype was recorded many times. The chain employs TRBV29-1 and TRBJ1-2, with no clear D. Trimming pared 0 bases from V and 4 bases from J, leaving 12 bases between. The germline V gene has CDR1 SQVTM and CDR2 ANQGSEA. There are 14 residues in the CDR3. For the CDR3, the DNA is TGCAGCGTTGAAGACGTGTCAACCGGCTATGGCTACACCTTC. Amino acid sequence: CSVEDVSTGYGYTF. Variable domain in full (rest from reference TRBV29-1 and TRBJ1-2): SAVISQKPSRDICQRGTSLTIQCQVDSQVTMMFWYRQQPGQSLTLIATANQGSEATYESGFVIDKFPISRPNLTFSTLTVSNMSPEDSSIYLCSVEDVSTGYGYTFGSGTRLTVV.

This clonotype was counted ten times or more. The rearrangement joins TRBV9 to TRBJ2-7; D unclear. Germline CDR1 reads SGDLS; CDR2 reads YYNGEE. There are 15 residues in the CDR3. V lost 0 bases and J 4 bases, leaving 14 bases between the germline ends. The CDR3 DNA sequence: TGTGCCAGCAGCGTAGAGGGTTCCGAGGAATACGAGCAGTACTTC. Its protein product is CASSVEGSEEYEQYF.

The CDR3 protein is CASSPSRDGYGYTF. The CDR3 bases are TGTGCCAGCAGTCCTTCCCGGGACGGCTATGGCTACACCTTC. The chain links TRBV12-3 or TRBV12-4 to TRBJ1-2; maybe TRBD1 (5 bases). Trimming pared 5 bases from V and 4 bases from J, leaving 14 bases between. The CDR3 length is 14 residues.

V usage is TRBV30 and J usage is TRBJ2-7, with a tentative D call TRBD2 (6 bases). Per germline, CDR1 GTSNPN and CDR2 SVGIG (reference sequence). V lost 3 bases, J lost 5 bases, and 23 bases lay in between. The CDR3 length is 16 residues. The CDR3 DNA follows: TGTGCCTGGAGCCACAACCCAAGGAGGGTAGAGGACGAGCAGTACTTC. Encoded protein: CAWSHNPRRVEDEQYF.

This clonotype showed up many times. V usage is TRBV20-1 and J usage is TRBJ2-7; unclear D gene. This CDR3 is built from 14 residues. Germline loops: CDR1 DFQATT, CDR2 SNEGSKA (reference sequence). V lost 0 bases and J lost 0, with 9 bases in between. In nucleotides, the CDR3 is TGCAGTGCTAGAGATCTGGCTAGCTCCTACGAGCAGTACTTC. Amino acids: CSARDLASSYEQYF.

The chain uses TRBV7-9 and TRBJ2-7; D perhaps matches TRBD2 (6 bases). The CDR3 has 15 amino acids. Germline V gene data show CDR1 as SEHNR and CDR2 as FQNEAQ (reference sequence). V gave up 5 bases and J gave up 0 bases, with 14 bases separating them. CDR3 DNA: TGTGCCAGCAGCCCCGCCGCCGGGAGCTCCTACGAGCAGTACTTC. Protein product: CASSPAAGSSYEQYF.

V gene TRBV11-3 combines with J gene TRBJ2-5; D is unresolved. Germline CDR1 and CDR2: SGHNT and YENEEA. This CDR3 has 16 residues. The V and J ends lost 3 bases and 7 bases respectively, with 21 bases between them. The CDR3 protein is CASSFPHGSVSWTQYF. CDR3 DNA: TGTGCCAGCAGCTTCCCGCATGGCAGCGTTTCATGGACCCAGTACTTC.

This clonotype was seen repeatedly, ten times or more. This chain connects TRBV3-1 to TRBJ2-7; TRBD2 might be the D (6 bases). The CDR3 loop spans 15 amino acids. The V gene's germline CDR1 is LGHDT and CDR2 YNNKEL (reference sequence). V dropped 7 bases and J dropped 3 bases, with 19 bases sitting between them. The DNA of the CDR3 is TGTGCCAGCACCGGCTACGCGGGGAGCGGCTACGAGCAGTACTTC. Its translation is CASTGYAGSGYEQYF.

This clonotype was observed at least ten times. The V gene is TRBV9, the J gene TRBJ1-2; 8 bases align to TRBD1. The V segment lost 4 bases and the J segment 3 bases; nucleotides outside the gene matches: 5. The CDR3 totals 14 residues. The V gene's germline CDR1 is SGDLS and CDR2 YYNGEE. Here the CDR3 reads CASSPRQGHYGYTF. The CDR3 DNA reads as TGTGCCAGCAGCCCAAGACAGGGGCACTATGGCTACACCTTC.

This clonotype was recorded at least ten times. This chain connects TRBV7-2 to TRBJ2-3, with D unclear. CDR3 length: 14 residues. CDR1 is SGHTA, CDR2 FQGNSA, per germline. V shed 5 bases and J shed 10 bases, with 19 bases lying between them. DNA for the CDR3: TGTGCCAGCAGCAAGGAAAGTGACTCCCTAGCGCAGTATTTT. The encoded protein is CASSKESDSLAQYF. The entire variable domain, with the rest obtained from reference TRBV7-2 and TRBJ2-3, is as follows: GAGVSQSPSNKVTEKGKDVELRCDPISGHTALYWYRQSLGQGLEFLIYFQGNSAPDKSGLPSDRFSAERTGGSVSTLTIQRTQQEDSAVYLCASSKESDSLAQYFGPGTRLTVL.

This clonotype was detected ten times or more. V and J are TRBV12-3 or TRBV12-4 and TRBJ2-3; TRBD1 agrees at 12 bases. This CDR3 comprises 15 residues. The ends lost 1 base at V and 6 bases at J; junction bases unmatched: 2. This CDR3 reads CASSLGGTGGDTQYF. The CDR3 DNA sequence: TGTGCCAGCAGTTTAGGGGGGACAGGGGGCGATACGCAGTATTTT.

In this sample, this clonotype turned up many times. The rearrangement joins TRBV12-3 or TRBV12-4 to TRBJ2-4, with a weak D call TRBD2 (6 bases). The germline V and J ends were trimmed by 7 bases and 0 bases, with 13 bases remaining between them. The CDR3 length is 15 residues. The CDR3 nucleotides read TGTGCCAGCACCCTGGGGGGTGTAGCCAAAAACATTCAGTACTTC. Its protein product is CASTLGGVAKNIQYF.

This clonotype was counted ten times or more. The genes are TRBV25-1 and TRBJ2-1; 12 nucleotides match TRBD2. The germline CDR1 and CDR2 sequences are MGHDK and SYGVNS. J was trimmed by 9 bases and V by 4 bases; bases with no gene match: 7. This CDR3 has 15 amino acids. DNA of the CDR3: TGTGCCAGCAGTGGGCTAGCGGGAGGGCCGATTGAGCAGTTCTTC. Encoded protein: CASSGLAGGPIEQFF.

This clonotype has a count of ten or more. The chain couples TRBV7-2 to TRBJ2-7; 8 bases match TRBD1. This CDR3 region has 16 residues. Germline-derived CDR1 and CDR2 are SGHTA and FQGNSA. Trimming cost V 0 bases and J 5 bases; bases outside gene matches: 9. CDR3 bases: TGTGCCAGCAGCTTAGCGTATTACGGGACAGGAGACGAGCAGTACTTC. Protein product: CASSLAYYGTGDEQYF.

This clonotype appeared a few times. The chain has TRBV25-1 and TRBJ2-5, with D possibly called TRBD1 or TRBD2 (6 bases each). The CDR3 is 14 amino acids. V was pared by 3 bases and J by 5 bases, with 13 bases between. From germline, CDR1 is MGHDK and CDR2 SYGVNS. The CDR3 here is CASSDRGLAETQYF. CDR3 nucleotides: TGTGCCAGCAGTGACAGGGGCCTAGCGGAGACCCAGTACTTC.

In this sample, this clonotype turned up many times. The chain joins TRBV5-5 to TRBJ1-1; D remains unclear. V was trimmed by 6 bases and J by 0 bases, leaving 9 bases between them. Per germline, CDR1 SGHKS and CDR2 YYEKEE (reference sequence). This CDR3 is built from 13 residues. The CDR3, as DNA: TGTGCCAGCACCTCCAGTATGAACACTGAAGCTTTCTTT. This encodes CASTSSMNTEAFF.

This clonotype was counted a few times. V usage is TRBV18 and J usage is TRBJ2-4; the D is unclear. Trimming cost V 2 bases and J 3 bases, with 14 bases left between them. Germline CDR1 reads KGHSH; CDR2 reads LQKENI. The CDR3 extends over 16 amino acids. CDR3 in amino acids: CASSPVAVTHKNIQYF. The CDR3 coding sequence is TGTGCCAGCTCACCAGTGGCAGTTACTCACAAAAACATTCAGTACTTC.

Concerning this clonotype: This may be a read error: a much more frequent sequence differs by one nucleotide. The rearrangement uses TRBV18 and TRBJ2-5; maybe TRBD1 (5 bases). Germline V CDR1 and CDR2: KGHSH, LQKENI. The germline V and J ends were trimmed by 3 bases and 5 bases, with 13 bases remaining between them. This CDR3 region has 14 residues. The CDR3 protein is CASSPLTANETQYF. In DNA, the CDR3 is TGTGCCAGCTCACCGCTGACAGCTAACGAGACCCAGTACTTC.

This clonotype was seen many times. The chain combines TRBV20-1 with TRBJ2-7; possible D gene TRBD2, 7 bases. This CDR3 has 15 residues. The germline gives CDR1 DFQATT, CDR2 SNEGSKA (reference sequence). Trimming pared 0 bases from V and 3 bases from J, leaving 15 bases between. CDR3 sequence: CSARDPRGGDYEQYF. In nucleotides, the CDR3 is TGCAGTGCTAGAGATCCAAGGGGGGGGGACTACGAGCAGTACTTC.

The chain employs TRBV5-6 and TRBJ2-5, with no clear D. Germline CDR1 reads SGHDT; CDR2 reads YYEEEE. The CDR3 extends over 13 amino acids. V shed 5 bases and J shed 1 base, with 9 bases lying between them. The CDR3 spells CASRPEFQETQYF. The CDR3 bases are TGTGCCAGCAGGCCAGAGTTCCAAGAGACCCAGTACTTC.

This clonotype was counted many times. J is TRBJ2-5 and V is TRBV5-1; perhaps D is TRBD1 or TRBD2 (5 bases each). Trimming took off 3 bases at V and 10 bases at J, with 16 bases between the two ends. In germline, CDR1 is SGHRS, CDR2 YFSETQ. This CDR3 is 13 amino acids long. This chain's CDR3 is CASSSEGAGGQYF. CDR3 bases: TGCGCCAGCAGCTCGGAAGGGGCTGGGGGCCAGTACTTC.

In its sample, this clonotype ranks as medium-sized. The chain recombines TRBV5-1 with TRBJ2-7; TRBD1 agrees at 7 bases. The V gene end was trimmed by 4 bases and the J gene end by 2 bases; junction bases not matched to a gene: 6. The CDR3 runs to 14 residues. Germline loops: CDR1 SGHRS, CDR2 YFSETQ. As DNA, the CDR3 is TGCGCCAGCAGCCCGCTGGGACAGACCTACGAGCAGTACTTC. This sequence encodes CASSPLGQTYEQYF.

The chain joins TRBV3-1 to TRBJ2-7; tentative D call: TRBD1 (5 bases). The V and J ends lost 11 bases and 3 bases respectively, with 32 bases between them. The CDR3 totals 18 residues. The V gene's germline CDR1 is LGHDT and CDR2 YNNKEL (reference sequence). CDR3 in DNA: TGTGCCTCCACCCAAGAATCGGAGAGAGGCAGGGCCAGCTACGAGCAGTACTTC. Translating it yields CASTQESERGRASYEQYF.

The J gene is TRBJ1-2, the V gene TRBV3-1; a possible D gene is TRBD1 (6 bases). Germline V CDR1 and CDR2: LGHDT, YNNKEL (reference sequence). This CDR3 comprises 14 residues. The V end was cut by 5 bases, the J end by 4 bases, with 14 bases between. The CDR3 sequence: CASSCGGRGYGYTF. As DNA, the CDR3 is TGTGCCAGCAGCTGTGGGGGGCGCGGCTATGGCTACACCTTC. Combining the CDR3 with reference TRBV3-1 and TRBJ1-2 gives the whole variable domain DTAVSQTPKYLVTQMGNDKSIKCEQNLGHDTMYWYKQDSKKFLKIMFSYNNKELIINETVPNRFSPKSPDKAHLNLHINSLELGDSAVYFCASSCGGRGYGYTFGSGTRLTVV.

This clonotype was picked up many times. The chain couples TRBV12-3 or TRBV12-4 to TRBJ1-2, with unresolved D. Trimming removed 3 bases at V and 9 bases at J, with 14 bases between. CDR3 length: 13 residues. The CDR3 sequence: CASSFRSKWSYTF. Written as DNA, the CDR3 is TGTGCCAGCAGTTTTCGGAGCAAGTGGAGCTACACCTTC.

This clonotype has at least ten counts. The chain combines TRBV4-3 with TRBJ2-3; 9 bases are a match to TRBD2. The CDR3 sequence is 16 residues long. Trimming removed 4 bases from V and 4 bases from J; junction bases left unmatched: 9. Germline CDR1 reads LGHNA; CDR2 reads YSLEER. The CDR3 coding sequence is TGCGCCAGCAGCCCGAAGGGACTAGCCAGGGCAGATACGCAGTATTTT. It is translated as CASSPKGLARADTQYF.

Many counts were recorded for this clonotype. This chain links TRBV20-1 with TRBJ1-2, with TRBD1 matching 9 bases. V lost 3 bases and J lost 6; bases outside the gene matches: 5. CDR1 and CDR2 from the germline V gene are DFQATT and SNEGSKA (reference sequence). This CDR3 has 13 residues. The CDR3 sequence: CSASPGTGNGYTF. The CDR3 coding sequence is TGCAGTGCTAGTCCGGGGACAGGGAATGGCTACACCTTC.